This T cell receptor beta chain was sequenced in a study of lymphopenia after photon versus proton radiotherapy. Study-level points and caveats: After the lymphocyte nadir, photon-treated repertoires showed oligoclonal expansion, especially of CD8+ Temra cells. Under photons, naive T cells and diversity fell while effector/memory populations rose.

On this clone: Its antigen is unidentified.

V gave up 6 bases and J gave up 1 base; unmatched junction bases: 7. The CDR3 is 14 amino acids. Germline V lookup: CDR1 SQVTM, CDR2 ANQGSEA. The protocol was immunoSEQ multiplex PCR, while the TCRdb copy is restricted to in-frame clones and leaves out a portion. Of 55,000 to 70,000 clones in the sample, roughly 90% were seen once. The chain is built from TRBV29-1 and TRBJ1-1, with 8 bases that match TRBD1. The sequence derives from a woman aged 70-85 years with pancreatic cancer. This specimen consisted of peripheral blood, obtained from a patient treated with photon-based radiotherapy. CDR3 protein: CSVKPGQANTEAFF. The CDR3 DNA reads TGCAGCGTCAAACCGGGACAGGCGAACACTGAAGCTTTCTTT. Filled out from reference TRBV29-1 and TRBJ1-1, the complete variable domain reads SAVISQKPSRDICQRGTSLTIQCQVDSQVTMMFWYRQQPGQSLTLIATANQGSEATYESGFVIDKFPISRPNLTFSTLTVSNMSPEDSSIYLCSVKPGQANTEAFFGQGTRLTVV.